This T cell receptor beta chain was sequenced for a study of T-cell reconstitution after alpha-beta-depleted transplantation in children (dated by TCRdb to 2016 to 2017). Notes on the research overall: Using TCR repertoire profiling, the study quantitatively followed how T-cell immune reconstitution unfolded in children after TCRalphabeta/CD19-depleted allogeneic hematopoietic cell transplantation.

Results and caveats for the whole study, not just this receptor: In some patients, the high TCRbeta diversity seen at day 60 was put down to recipient T cells and intrathymic progenitors that had survived conditioning. Hyperexpanded clone frequencies declined over subsequent months; after one year, T-cell counts and TCRbeta diversity were mostly attributed to newly produced T cells. The apparently early alphabetaT-cell count recovery about two months after transplant was reportedly dependent on only several hundred rapidly expanded clones derived from non-depleted graft cells.

Reading the label with the study, this specimen's treatment or condition is: allogeneic hematopoietic cell transplantation with graft depleted of TCRalphabeta T cells and CD19 B cells. TCRalphabeta/CD19-depleted allogeneic hematopoietic cell grafts were given to the transplant recipients, all of whom were children. Receptor amplification or capture employed PCR. TCRdb names Illumina HiSeq 2500 as the instrument used. TCR library preparation used molecular barcoding, with unique molecular identifiers applied to normalize quantification of the TCRbeta repertoire. TCRdb trimmed public reads at Q25 via fastp, called clones via MiXCR and kept in-frame beta chains. Identical CDR3 proteins give one entry, which carries the most common genes and DNA. This sample lists 95,000 to 150,000 distinct CDR3 sequences; 23% were detected once. Of the sample, roughly a tenth falls within the top ten clones. Comments on this clonotype: Its antigen remains undetermined. Base qualities are missing; no much larger clone stands one base away.

The material was PBMCs, mostly from graft donor cells, obtained 180 days after TCRalphabeta/CD19-depleted stem cell transplant. The origin of this receptor is a male patient between 2 and 10 years old who had a stem cell transplant for chronic granulomatous disease, so the T cells may come from the graft donor.

CDR3 protein: CASSQDLAPSYEQYF. The nucleotide sequence reads as follows: TGCGCCAGCAGCCAAGATCTTGCTCCTTCCTACGAGCAGTACTTC. The rearranged segments are TRBV4-3 and TRBJ2-7, with the identity of the D gene unclear. Trimming removed 0 bases from V and 1 base from J, leaving 10 bases between the germline ends. The CDR3 holds 15 amino acids from the cysteine to the phenylalanine. Solely the CDR3 DNA is kept, with 45 bases framed from the first base. CDR1 and CDR2, looked up from the germline V gene, are LGHNA and YSLEER.